The 20 T cell receptor beta chains below all came from one sample that was sequenced in a study of regulatory T cells in long-lasting Graves disease. Time point described: persistent/refractory GD, antithyroid drugs over 5 years with positive TRAb. The TCR library was made from RNA that had been extracted from PBMCs in TRIzol. For TCR beta, libraries came from iRepertoire HTBI primers and Arm-PCR of CDR3 regions. TCRdb reanalysed the multiplex PCR reads using MiXCR and keeps one entry per CDR3 protein. The sample yields fewer than 400,000 distinct CDR3 sequences, about 18% seen once. The sample consisted of peripheral blood mononuclear cells (PBMCs), taken when the disease was refractory, from a patient treated with antithyroid drugs. The source is a female donor with Graves disease.

This clonotype came up many times. This chain links TRBV12-3 or TRBV12-4 with TRBJ1-6; D is ambiguous. The CDR3 runs 14 residues. Trimming took off 2 bases at V and 4 bases at J, with 6 bases between the two ends. The chain's CDR3 is CASSLPSYNSPLHF. The CDR3 DNA is TGTGCCAGCAGTTTACCCAGTTATAATTCACCCCTCCACTTT.

This clonotype was observed a handful of times. The chain combines TRBV5-1 with TRBJ1-5; the D gene is possibly TRBD1 (5 bases). Germline V gives CDR1 SGHRS, CDR2 YFSETQ. The CDR3 is 17 amino acids. Between the trimmed V and J ends, which lost 0 bases and 0 bases, there was a span of 13 bases. The CDR3: CASSLEPGAYSNQPQHF. The CDR3 coding sequence is TGCGCCAGCAGCTTGGAGCCTGGGGCTTATAGCAATCAGCCCCAGCATTTT.

The rearrangement links TRBV6-1 to TRBJ1-3; D perhaps matches TRBD1 (6 bases). The germline CDR1 and CDR2 sequences are MNHNS and SASEGT. The CDR3 sequence is 16 residues long. The V and J ends lost 0 bases and 0 bases respectively, with 9 bases between them. CDR3 coding DNA: TGTGCCAGCAGTGAAGCGCAGGGGAACTCTGGAAACACCATATATTTT. It codes for CASSEAQGNSGNTIYF.

There are many counts of this clonotype. The V call is TRBV12-3 or TRBV12-4, the J call TRBJ1-2, with a tentative D call TRBD1 (5 bases). The V end was cut by 3 bases, the J end by 7 bases, with 12 bases between. This CDR3 is built from 13 residues. CDR3 sequence (DNA): TGTGCCAGCAGTTTCTTCGACAGTCTTGGCTACACCTTC. This translates into CASSFFDSLGYTF.

CDR3 loop: CASSLTGQGGEKLFF. The CDR3 DNA follows: TGCGCCAGCAGCTTGACCGGACAGGGCGGTGAAAAACTGTTTTTT. V is TRBV5-1 and J is TRBJ1-4, with 8 nucleotides matching TRBD1. The ends lost 1 base at V and 7 bases at J; junction bases unmatched: 6. The CDR3 has 15 residues. From germline, CDR1 is SGHRS and CDR2 YFSETQ.

This clonotype was found a few times. This chain joins TRBV29-1 and TRBJ2-1; 10 bases map to TRBD1. Germline CDR1 reads SQVTM; CDR2 reads ANQGSEA. V shed 7 bases and J 10 bases; nucleotides not matched to a gene: 13. The CDR3 covers 14 residues. This chain's CDR3 is CSATRGTGATEQFF. CDR3 in DNA: TGCAGCGCCACTCGTGGGACAGGGGCCACGGAGCAGTTCTTC.

This clonotype was detected ten times or more. This rearrangement joins TRBV11-2 to TRBJ2-5; D gene uncertain. CDR1 SGHAT and CDR2 FQNNGV come from the germline V gene. V shed 2 bases and J shed 0 bases, with 13 bases lying between them. CDR3 length: 16 residues. CDR3 region: CASSLSLTPDQETQYF. CDR3 in DNA: TGTGCCAGCAGCTTATCCCTCACGCCAGACCAAGAGACCCAGTACTTC.

J is TRBJ1-5 and V is TRBV7-2, with D possibly being TRBD1 (5 bases). The CDR3 runs 15 residues. V was pared by 4 bases and J by 1 base, with 11 bases between. The germline CDR1 and CDR2 sequences are SGHTA and FQGNSA. CDR3 sequence: CASSWGSASNQPQHF. The CDR3 DNA reads as TGTGCCAGCAGCTGGGGGTCGGCCAGCAATCAGCCCCAGCATTTT. Combining the CDR3 with reference TRBV7-2 and TRBJ1-5 gives the whole variable domain GAGVSQSPSNKVTEKGKDVELRCDPISGHTALYWYRQSLGQGLEFLIYFQGNSAPDKSGLPSDRFSAERTGGSVSTLTIQRTQQEDSAVYLCASSWGSASNQPQHFGDGTRLSIL.

This clonotype has ten or more counts. The V gene is TRBV7-9, the J gene TRBJ1-2, with D tentatively TRBD1 (6 bases). Germline values: CDR1 SEHNR, CDR2 FQNEAQ (reference sequence). The CDR3 spans 16 residues. The V end lost 5 bases, the J end lost 2 bases, and 18 bases lay between the germline ends. CDR3 nucleotides: TGTGCCAGCAGCCGAAACAACGGACAGCACAACTATGGCTACACCTTC. Amino acids: CASSRNNGQHNYGYTF.

Note on this clonotype: A much more abundant neighbour one base away suggests this may be a read error. The chain recombines TRBV6-1 with TRBJ2-7, with TRBD1 as a possible D gene (6 bases). This CDR3 is 14 amino acids long. CDR1 is MNHNS and CDR2 is SASEGT in the germline V gene. CDR3 protein: CASNSGTLFYERYF. DNA for the CDR3: TGTGCCTCCAACTCCGGGACACTTTTTTACGAGCGGTACTTC.

This clonotype was seen repeatedly, ten times or more. This rearrangement joins TRBV27 to TRBJ1-2; D gene uncertain. There are 15 residues in the CDR3. With 5 bases removed from V and 0 bases from J, the gap between germline ends came to 13 bases. Germline V gives CDR1 MNHEY, CDR2 SMNVEV (reference sequence). CDR3 residues: CASSLRIGSNYGYTF. The CDR3 nucleotides are TGTGCCAGCAGTCTGCGGATTGGATCTAACTATGGCTACACCTTC.

This clonotype has just a few counts. The rearrangement joins TRBV30 to TRBJ2-7; D gene uncertain. The CDR3 loop spans 12 amino acids. The V gene lost 1 base and the J gene lost 2 bases, with 6 bases spanning the gap. Germline V gives CDR1 GTSNPN, CDR2 SVGIG (reference sequence). This CDR3 is CAWSENTYEQYF. The CDR3 DNA reads TGTGCCTGGAGTGAAAACACCTACGAGCAGTACTTC.

V and J are TRBV6-1 and TRBJ2-7, with D possibly called TRBD1 or TRBD2 (5 bases each). The CDR3 loop spans 14 amino acids. Trimming stripped 3 bases from V and 3 bases from J, with 12 bases between. CDR1 MNHNS and CDR2 SASEGT come from the germline V gene. CDR3 bases: TGTGCCAGCAGTGACGGGACGGGTATCTACGAGCAGTACTTC. Amino acid sequence: CASSDGTGIYEQYF.

Many counts were recorded for this clonotype. The chain employs TRBV28 and TRBJ2-5, with 9 bases lining up with TRBD2. Germline trimming cut 7 bases from V and 0 bases from J; bases unmatched to any gene: 15. The CDR3 has 18 amino acids. Germline V lookup: CDR1 MDHEN, CDR2 SYDVKM. This CDR3 reads CASIRGLATTGYQETQYF. CDR3 nucleotide sequence: TGTGCCAGCATCCGAGGACTAGCGACCACAGGGTACCAAGAGACCCAGTACTTC.

There are many counts of this clonotype. The V and J genes are TRBV6-4 and TRBJ2-7; TRBD1 might be the D (6 bases). V was pared by 0 bases and J by 2 bases, with 14 bases between. The CDR3 is 16 amino acids. Looked up from germline, CDR1 is MRHNA and CDR2 is SNTAGT. The CDR3 spells CASSDSSRDKAYEQYF. CDR3 sequence (DNA): TGTGCCAGCAGTGACTCCTCACGGGACAAGGCCTACGAGCAGTACTTC.

The genes are TRBV7-9 and TRBJ2-5, with D maybe TRBD2 (6 bases). Germline V lookup: CDR1 SEHNR, CDR2 FQNEAQ (reference sequence). V lost 3 bases and J lost 7, with 9 bases in between. This CDR3 region has 12 residues. Here the CDR3 DNA reads TGTGCCAGCAGCTTCTTGGAGGGGACCCAGTACTTC. Translated, it gives CASSFLEGTQYF.

The chain carries TRBV6-1 and TRBJ1-5; D perhaps matches TRBD1 (5 bases). Germline V gene sequence: CDR1 MNHNS, CDR2 SASEGT. Trimming pared 7 bases from V and 6 bases from J, leaving 10 bases between. This CDR3 region has 12 residues. The CDR3 spells CASTAGLQPQHF. For the CDR3, the DNA is TGTGCCAGCACGGCAGGGCTTCAGCCCCAGCATTTT.

The chain joins TRBV19 to TRBJ1-1; a possible D gene is TRBD1 (5 bases). Deletions cut 7 bases from V and 0 bases from J, with 18 bases between. The germline CDR1 and CDR2 sequences are LNHDA and SQIVND (reference sequence). This CDR3 is 16 amino acids long. The CDR3 sequence: CASIPRRGRMNTEAFF. Written as DNA, the CDR3 is TGTGCCAGTATCCCACGGAGGGGACGGATGAACACTGAAGCTTTCTTT.

With regard to this clonotype: A far bigger clonotype differs at one base, so this is likely a read error. The chain links TRBV7-8 to TRBJ2-5; 9 bases line up with TRBD1. Trimming removed 5 bases from V and 7 bases from J; junction bases left unmatched: 8. CDR3 length: 14 residues. Germline CDR1 SGHVS, CDR2 FQNEAQ. The CDR3 sequence: CASSMTDRGGTQYF. The CDR3, as DNA: TGTGCCAGCAGCATGACTGACAGGGGGGGGACCCAGTACTTC.

This clonotype was found many times. CDR3 residues: CASSLLLGGSRTEAFF. DNA of the CDR3: TGTGCCAGCAGCTTACTTCTCGGGGGGAGCCGCACTGAAGCTTTCTTT. The chain employs TRBV13 and TRBJ1-1; maybe TRBD1 (5 bases). This CDR3 is 16 amino acids long. Trimming cost V 2 bases and J 4 bases, with 17 bases left between them. Germline values: CDR1 PRHDT, CDR2 FYEKMQ (reference sequence).